This record looks at one T cell receptor beta chain sequence and its context. Sequencing was performed with immunoSEQ multiplex PCR; in TCRdb, only in-frame clones are kept and a portion is missing. The sample lists almost 300,000 clones; roughly 91% were seen once. The CDR3 is made up of 14 amino acids. Germline V gene sequence: CDR1 MNHEY, CDR2 SVGAGI. Trimming removed 6 bases from V and 4 bases from J, with 12 bases in between. The source of the sample is a study of blood T cell repertoires in COVID-19. Overall study: Nucleic acid was either cDNA or gDNA, and it came from T cells, B-cell-depleted T cells, or PBMCs.

This clonotype was obtained from a woman aged 25 to 39 with COVID-19, enrolled during active disease. This chain joins TRBV6-5 and TRBJ2-2, with D possibly being TRBD2 (7 bases). Sequenced input: peripheral blood. CDR3: CASRQGGGTGELFF. CDR3 bases: TGTGCCAGCAGACAGGGCGGGGGCACCGGGGAGCTGTTTTTT.